Sequencing of this T cell receptor (beta chain) was carried out in a study of a mutant IDH1 vaccine in newly diagnosed glioma. On this clone: Antigen unknown.

Germline V gene lookup returns CDR1 SGHTA and CDR2 FQGNSA. Trimming shortened V by 1 base and J by 6 bases, and 7 bases separated the two germline ends. This CDR3 has 12 residues. The time point here: week 11, during vaccination. Topical imiquimod accompanied each vaccine dose, which consisted of 300 ug of mutant IDH1 20-mer peptide. Libraries were prepared by immunoSEQ multiplex PCR; TCRdb keeps only in-frame clonotypes and omits some of them. There are roughly 60,000 clones in the sample; under 90% occur only once, and 3.6% lies in the top ten. This TCR derives from a man aged 25 to 40 with glioma. The sequences come from PBMCs, collected from a glioma patient whose treatment included an IDH1 peptide vaccine. This chain uses TRBV7-2 with TRBJ2-7, with a weak D call TRBD2 (5 bases). For the CDR3, the DNA is TGTGCCAGCAGCTTAGGTACTAGCGAGCAGTACTTC. Amino acid sequence: CASSLGTSEQYF.